This record concerns one T cell receptor beta chain sequence. Patients from Seattle were sampled longitudinally, starting during active infection. Per the authors' pipeline: Cell counts per sample came from amplifying reference gene primers. TCRdb's copy holds only in-frame clones and misses some; the assay was immunoSEQ multiplex PCR. The V and J calls and clone size were taken over from that table, and D and trimming were inferred from the DNA. The repertoire holds some 400,000 clones, with 87% as singletons. The data stem from a study of blood T cell repertoires in COVID-19. Study information: The analysed material was cDNA or gDNA that came from T cells, B-cell-depleted T cells, or PBMCs.

This CDR3 region has 15 residues. CDR1 is MNHNY and CDR2 is SVGAGI in the germline V gene (reference sequence). The germline V and J ends were trimmed by 8 bases and 4 bases, with 15 bases remaining between them. This receptor was obtained from an older woman with COVID-19, enrolled during active disease. The rearrangement joins TRBV6-6 to TRBJ1-6, with D possibly being TRBD1 (6 bases). Source material: peripheral blood. The DNA of the CDR3 is TGTGCCAGCGAGGCGGCACAGGGATATAATTCACCCCTCCACTTT. Protein: CASEAAQGYNSPLHF.